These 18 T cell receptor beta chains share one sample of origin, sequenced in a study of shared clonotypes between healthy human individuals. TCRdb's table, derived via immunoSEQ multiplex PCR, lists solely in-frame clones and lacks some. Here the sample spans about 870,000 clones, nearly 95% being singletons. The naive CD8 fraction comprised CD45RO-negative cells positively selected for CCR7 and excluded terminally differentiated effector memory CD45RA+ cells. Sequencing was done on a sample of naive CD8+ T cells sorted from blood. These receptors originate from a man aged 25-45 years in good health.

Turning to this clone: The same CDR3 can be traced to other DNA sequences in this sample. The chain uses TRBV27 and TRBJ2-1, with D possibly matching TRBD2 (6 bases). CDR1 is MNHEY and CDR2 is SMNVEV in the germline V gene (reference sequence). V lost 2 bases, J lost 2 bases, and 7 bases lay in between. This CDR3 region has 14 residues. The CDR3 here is CASSLGLTYNEQFF. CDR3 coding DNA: TGTGCCAGCAGTTTAGGACTAACCTACAATGAGCAGTTCTTC.

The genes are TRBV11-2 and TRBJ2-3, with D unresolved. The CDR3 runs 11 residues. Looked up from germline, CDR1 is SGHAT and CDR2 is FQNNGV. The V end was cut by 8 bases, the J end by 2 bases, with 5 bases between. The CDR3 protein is CASRVTDTQYF. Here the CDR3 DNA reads TGTGCCAGCCGCGTCACAGATACGCAGTATTTT. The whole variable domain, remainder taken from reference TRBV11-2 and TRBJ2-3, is EAGVAQSPRYKIIEKRQSVAFWCNPISGHATLYWYQQILGQGPKLLIQFQNNGVVDDSQLPKDRFSAERLKGVDSTLKIQPAKLEDSAVYLCASRVTDTQYFGPGTRLTVL.

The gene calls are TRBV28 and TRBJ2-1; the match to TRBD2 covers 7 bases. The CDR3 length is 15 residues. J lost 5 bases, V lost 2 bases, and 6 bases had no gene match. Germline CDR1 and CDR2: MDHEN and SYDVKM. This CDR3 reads CASSLPTGTNNEQFF. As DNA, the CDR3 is TGTGCCAGCAGTTTACCCACCGGGACTAACAATGAGCAGTTCTTC. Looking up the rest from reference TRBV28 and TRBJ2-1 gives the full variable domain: DVKVTQSSRYLVKRTGEKVFLECVQDMDHENMFWYRQDPGLGLRLIYFSYDVKMKEKGDIPEGYSVSREKKERFSLILESASTNQTSMYLCASSLPTGTNNEQFFGPGTRLTVL.

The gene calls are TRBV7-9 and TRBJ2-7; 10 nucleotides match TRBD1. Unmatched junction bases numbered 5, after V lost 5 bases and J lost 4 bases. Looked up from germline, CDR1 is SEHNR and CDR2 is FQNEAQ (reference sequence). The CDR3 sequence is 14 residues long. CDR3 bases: TGTGCCAGCAGCCGAGACAGGGGGCTGTACGAGCAGTACTTC. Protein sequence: CASSRDRGLYEQYF.

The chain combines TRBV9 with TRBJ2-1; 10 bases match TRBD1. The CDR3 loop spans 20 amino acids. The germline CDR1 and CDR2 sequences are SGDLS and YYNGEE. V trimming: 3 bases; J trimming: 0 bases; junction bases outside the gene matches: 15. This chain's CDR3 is CASSAGGTGVGRASYNEQFF. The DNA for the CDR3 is TGTGCCAGCAGCGCTGGAGGGACAGGGGTAGGCCGGGCCTCCTACAATGAGCAGTTCTTC.

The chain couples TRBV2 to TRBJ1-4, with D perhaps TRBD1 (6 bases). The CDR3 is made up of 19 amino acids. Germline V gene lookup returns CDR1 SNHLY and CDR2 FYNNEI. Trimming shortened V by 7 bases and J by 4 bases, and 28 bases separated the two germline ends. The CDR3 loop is CASTRKPLRQALRNEKLFF. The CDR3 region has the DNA TGTGCCAGCACCAGAAAACCATTGAGACAGGCCCTTCGTAATGAAAAACTGTTTTTT. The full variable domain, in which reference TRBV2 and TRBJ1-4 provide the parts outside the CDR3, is EPEVTQTPSHQVTQMGQEVILRCVPISNHLYFYWYRQILGQKVEFLVSFYNNEISEKSEIFDDQFSVERPDGSNFTLKIRSTKLEDSAMYFCASTRKPLRQALRNEKLFFGSGTQLSVL.

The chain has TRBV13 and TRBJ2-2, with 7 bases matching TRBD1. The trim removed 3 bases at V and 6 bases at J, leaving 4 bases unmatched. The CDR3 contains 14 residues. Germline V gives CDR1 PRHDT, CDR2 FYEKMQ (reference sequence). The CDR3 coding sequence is TGTGCCAGCAGCTTGGCAACAGGGGCCGGGGAGCTGTTTTTT. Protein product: CASSLATGAGELFF.

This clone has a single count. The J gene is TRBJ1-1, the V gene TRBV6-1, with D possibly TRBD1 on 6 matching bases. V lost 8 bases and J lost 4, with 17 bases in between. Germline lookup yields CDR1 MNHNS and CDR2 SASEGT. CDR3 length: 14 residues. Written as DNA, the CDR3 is TGTGCCAGCGGGGGGGCGTCGTATGGCACTGAAGCTTTCTTT. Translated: CASGGASYGTEAFF.

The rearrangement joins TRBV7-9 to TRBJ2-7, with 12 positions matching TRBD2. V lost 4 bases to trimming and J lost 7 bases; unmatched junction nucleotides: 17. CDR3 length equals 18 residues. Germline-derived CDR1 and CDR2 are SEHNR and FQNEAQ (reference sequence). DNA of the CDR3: TGTGCCAGCAGCTCCAGCGTTCCGCCGGGACTAGCGGGCGATGAGCAGTACTTC. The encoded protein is CASSSSVPPGLAGDEQYF.

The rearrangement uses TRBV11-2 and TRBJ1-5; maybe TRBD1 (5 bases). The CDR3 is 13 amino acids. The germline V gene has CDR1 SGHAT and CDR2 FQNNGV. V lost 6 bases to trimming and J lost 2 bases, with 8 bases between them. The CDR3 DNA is TGTGCCAGCAGAGTGGGGGGCAATCAGCCCCAGCATTTT. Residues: CASRVGGNQPQHF.

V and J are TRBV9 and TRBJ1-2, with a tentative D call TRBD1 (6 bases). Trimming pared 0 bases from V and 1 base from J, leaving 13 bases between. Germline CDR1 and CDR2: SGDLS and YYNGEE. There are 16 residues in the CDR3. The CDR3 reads CASSVVRQVCNYGYTF. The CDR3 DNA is TGTGCCAGCAGCGTAGTTAGACAGGTTTGTAACTATGGCTACACCTTC.

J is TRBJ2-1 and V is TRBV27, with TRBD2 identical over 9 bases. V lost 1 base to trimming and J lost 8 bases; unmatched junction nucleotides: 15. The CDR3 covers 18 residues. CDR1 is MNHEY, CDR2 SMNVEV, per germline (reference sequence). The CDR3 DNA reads TGTGCCAGCAGTTTATTCCGAGAAGCTAGCGGGGCAAGGGATGAGCAGTTCTTC. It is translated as CASSLFREASGARDEQFF.

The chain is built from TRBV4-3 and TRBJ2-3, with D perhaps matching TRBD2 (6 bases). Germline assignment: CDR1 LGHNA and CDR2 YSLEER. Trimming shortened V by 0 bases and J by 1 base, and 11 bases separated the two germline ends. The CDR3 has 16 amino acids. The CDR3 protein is CASSQDGSGGTDTQYF. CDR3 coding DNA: TGCGCCAGCAGCCAAGATGGTAGCGGAGGCACAGATACGCAGTATTTT.

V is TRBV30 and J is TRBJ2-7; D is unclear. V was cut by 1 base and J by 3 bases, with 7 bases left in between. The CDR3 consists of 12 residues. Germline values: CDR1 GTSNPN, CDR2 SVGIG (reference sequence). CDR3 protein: CAWSADGYEQYF. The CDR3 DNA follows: TGTGCCTGGAGTGCCGACGGCTACGAGCAGTACTTC.

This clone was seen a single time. The CDR3 sequence is CASSSTSRDYEQYF. The CDR3 coding sequence is TGTGCCAGCAGCTCGACTAGCCGCGACTACGAGCAGTACTTC. This chain joins TRBV7-5 and TRBJ2-7; no DNA check was done on the table's D call, TRBD2. TRBV7-5 constitutes a pseudogene. The CDR3 is made up of 14 amino acids.

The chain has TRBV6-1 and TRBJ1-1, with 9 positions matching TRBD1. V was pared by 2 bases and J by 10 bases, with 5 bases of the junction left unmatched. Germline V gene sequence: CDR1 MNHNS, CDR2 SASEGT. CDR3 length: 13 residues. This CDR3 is CASSENRGRLAFF. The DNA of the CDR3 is TGTGCCAGCAGTGAAAACAGGGGGCGATTAGCTTTCTTT.

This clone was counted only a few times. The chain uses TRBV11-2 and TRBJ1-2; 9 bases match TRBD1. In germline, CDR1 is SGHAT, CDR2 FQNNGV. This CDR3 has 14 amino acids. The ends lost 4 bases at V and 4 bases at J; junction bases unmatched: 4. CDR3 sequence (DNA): TGTGCCAGCAGCTCGGGACAGGGTGGCTATGGCTACACCTTC. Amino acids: CASSSGQGGYGYTF.

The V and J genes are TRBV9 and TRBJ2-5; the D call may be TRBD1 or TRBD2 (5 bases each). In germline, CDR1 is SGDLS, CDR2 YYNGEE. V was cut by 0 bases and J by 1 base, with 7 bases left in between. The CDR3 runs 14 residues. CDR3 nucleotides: TGTGCCAGCAGCGTAGAGGGGACCCAAGAGACCCAGTACTTC. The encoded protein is CASSVEGTQETQYF.